Below, one TCR beta chain is given with its context. Its antigen is unknown. This sample stems from a study of cytomegalovirus exposure and HLA in healthy donors. The J segment lost 5 bases and the V segment lost 6 bases, leaving 6 bases of the junction unmatched. This CDR3 spans 13 amino acids. Germline CDR1 KGHSH, CDR2 LQKENI. The PCR employed 60 Vbeta primers together with 13 Jbeta primers. The method was immunoSEQ multiplex PCR; TCRdb's version includes in-frame clones alone and lacks a portion of them. The sample includes 150,000 to 190,000 clones, about three quarters seen only once; the top ten take approximately 1.4%. Findings of the study overall: There were some public TCRs occurring in many donors, but most TCR sequences were rare.

The chain joins TRBV18 to TRBJ2-7, with 8 bases that match TRBD1. This receptor was identified in a man aged 18 to 35 in good health and CMV-seronegative. The sequencing sample was made of PBMCs. The CDR3 loop is CASSGLQGDEQYF. Written as DNA, the CDR3 is TGTGCCAGCTCGGGATTACAGGGGGACGAGCAGTACTTC.